This is a list of T cell receptor beta chains from one sample in a study of T cells in Graves' hyperthyroidism and ophthalmopathy. TCRdb reprocessed the multiplex PCR reads via MiXCR and lists one record per CDR3 protein. The table lists some 150,000 distinct CDR3 sequences, approximately 24% of them singletons, with around 70% in the top ten. The sample consisted of blood. The receptors here all came from a woman aged 50 to 65 with Graves' hyperthyroidism that later progressed to Graves' ophthalmopathy. Each CDR3 is given with its conserved first and last residue. The order of the fields is D gene, V gene, J gene, clone size, CDR3 protein, CDR3 DNA. The D gene is left open where the match is weak. Not all rows give a size; the values are once, few, many and, for expanded clones, a class.

>TRBD1|TRBV19|TRBJ1-1|many
CASSNPRDRGPGTEAFF
TGTGCCAGTAGCAACCCCCGGGACAGGGGGCCAGGTACTGAAGCTTTCTTT
>TRBD2|TRBV9|TRBJ2-2|-
CASSKKVGWEAGSNTGELFF
TGTGCCAGCAGCAAAAAGGTTGGGTGGGAAGCGGGGTCGAACACCGGGGAGCTGTTTTTT
>-|TRBV11-3|TRBJ2-1|many
CASSHRPFNEQFF
TGTGCCAGCAGCCACCGACCCTTCAATGAGCAGTTCTTC
>-|TRBV5-5|TRBJ1-5|many
CASSLAGFDSNQPQHF
TGTGCCAGCAGCTTGGCCGGGTTTGATAGCAATCAGCCCCAGCATTTT
>TRBD2|TRBV28|TRBJ2-7|-
CASSTLAGASYEQYF
TGTGCCAGCAGTACCTTAGCGGGAGCCTCCTACGAGCAGTACTTC
>-|TRBV6-1|TRBJ1-4|-
CASGMVLNEKLFF
TGTGCCAGCGGGATGGTCCTTAATGAAAAACTGTTTTTT
>TRBD1|TRBV11-2|TRBJ2-7|many
CASSPTTGPRYEQYF
TGTGCCAGCAGCCCTACGACAGGGCCCCGATACGAGCAGTACTTC
>-|TRBV9|TRBJ2-3|-
CASSVGWSTDTQYF
TGTGCCAGCAGCGTAGGGTGGAGCACAGATACGCAGTATTTT
>-|TRBV7-9|TRBJ2-5|many
CASSAGTGFETQYF
TGTGCCAGCAGCGCGGGGACGGGGTTCGAGACCCAGTACTTC
>-|TRBV25-1|TRBJ1-1|-
CASSKGGPTEAFF
TGTGCCAGCAGCAAAGGGGGGCCCACTGAAGCTTTCTTT
>-|TRBV28|TRBJ2-1|few
CASSLGFSSSYNEQFF
TGTGCCAGCAGTTTGGGGTTCTCCAGCTCCTACAATGAGCAGTTCTTC
>-|TRBV29-1|TRBJ2-1|-
CSVQITSPYNEQFF
TGCAGCGTTCAGATTACGAGCCCCTACAATGAGCAGTTCTTC
>-|TRBV9|TRBJ2-5|few
CASSVDLQETQYF
TGTGCCAGCAGCGTAGACTTACAAGAGACCCAGTACTTC
>TRBD1|TRBV5-8|TRBJ2-7|few
CASSPGQGSFYEQYF
TGTGCCAGCAGCCCAGGACAGGGGTCCTTCTACGAGCAGTACTTC
>-|TRBV6-2/TRBV6-3|TRBJ1-4|many
CASSYSGKEKLFF
TGTGCCAGCAGTTACTCGGGCAAAGAAAAACTGTTTTTT
>-|TRBV28|TRBJ1-2|many
CASSSRDMIYGYTF
TGTGCCAGCAGCTCTCGGGACATGATTTATGGCTACACCTTC
>TRBD1|TRBV7-2|TRBJ2-3|many
CASSLRYPGGPAGDTQYF
TGTGCCAGCAGCTTACGATACCCAGGGGGCCCCGCAGGAGATACGCAGTATTTT
>-|TRBV6-1|TRBJ1-4|few
CASTRVAPPGEKLFF
TGTGCCAGCACCAGAGTAGCCCCCCCCGGAGAAAAACTGTTTTTT
>-|TRBV30|TRBJ1-1|-
CAWNIRFGDSEAFF
TGTGCCTGGAATATAAGGTTCGGGGACTCTGAAGCTTTCTTT
>-|TRBV5-6|TRBJ2-7|many
CASSLPGLAYEQYF
TGTGCCAGCAGCTTACCCGGGTTAGCCTACGAGCAGTACTTC
>-|TRBV20-1|TRBJ1-5|-
CSANTDSNQPQHF
TGCAGTGCTAATACGGATAGCAATCAGCCCCAGCATTTT
>-|TRBV7-9|TRBJ2-5|many
CASSLARDQETQYF
TGTGCCAGCAGCTTAGCCAGGGACCAAGAGACCCAGTACTTC
>TRBD2|TRBV10-3|TRBJ2-2|-
CAISATSGRSNTGELFF
TGTGCCATCAGTGCAACTAGCGGGAGGTCGAACACCGGGGAGCTGTTTTTT
>TRBD1|TRBV2|TRBJ1-5|many
CASSGGGGVGNQPQHF
TGTGCCAGCAGTGGAGGAGGGGGCGTAGGCAATCAGCCCCAGCATTTT
>-|TRBV30|TRBJ2-7|many
CAWRRSRGAPYEQYF
TGTGCCTGGAGAAGAAGCCGGGGGGCTCCCTACGAGCAGTACTTC
>-|TRBV5-1|TRBJ2-2|many
CASSVQGLGELFF
TGCGCCAGCAGCGTACAGGGACTCGGGGAGCTGTTTTTT
>TRBD1|TRBV11-3|TRBJ2-3|many
CASSKRTGKNTDTHYF
TGTGCCAGCAGCAAAAGGACAGGGAAGAACACAGATACGCATTATTTT
>-|TRBV20-1|TRBJ2-3|many
CSVTGGLPEDTQYF
TGCAGTGTAACAGGCGGACTCCCAGAAGATACGCAGTATTTT
>-|TRBV7-3|TRBJ2-2|few
CASSPNRVGTTGELFF
TGTGCCAGCAGCCCCAACAGGGTTGGTACCACCGGGGAGCTGTTTTTT
>TRBD2|TRBV28|TRBJ2-5|many
CASSLLTSGRETQYF
TGTGCCAGCAGTTTGTTGACTAGCGGGAGAGAGACCCAGTACTTC